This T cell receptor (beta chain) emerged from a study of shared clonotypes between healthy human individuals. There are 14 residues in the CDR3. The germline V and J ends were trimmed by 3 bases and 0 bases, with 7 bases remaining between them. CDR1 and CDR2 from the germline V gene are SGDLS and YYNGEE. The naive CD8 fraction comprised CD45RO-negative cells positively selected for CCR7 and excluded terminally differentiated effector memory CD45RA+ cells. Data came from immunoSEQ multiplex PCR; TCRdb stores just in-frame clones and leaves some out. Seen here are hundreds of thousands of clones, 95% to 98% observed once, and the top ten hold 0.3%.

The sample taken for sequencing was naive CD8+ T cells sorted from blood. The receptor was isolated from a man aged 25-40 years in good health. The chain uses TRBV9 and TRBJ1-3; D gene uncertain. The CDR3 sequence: CASSDPNSGNTIYF. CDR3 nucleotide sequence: TGTGCCAGCAGCGATCCGAACTCTGGAAACACCATATATTTT. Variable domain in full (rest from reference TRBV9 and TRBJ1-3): DSGVTQTPKHLITATGQRVTLRCSPRSGDLSVYWYQQSLDQGLQFLIQYYNGEERAKGNILERFSAQQFPDLHSELNLSSLELGDSALYFCASSDPNSGNTIYFGEGSWLTVV.